The T cell receptor beta chain under discussion was sequenced for a study of T-cell memory formation after mild COVID-19. TCRdb re-analysed the 5' RACE reads in MiXCR, keeping a single row per CDR3 protein. The table has a few hundred thousand distinct CDR3 sequences, 14% seen once. Points from the study as a whole: Unconfirmed was the SARS-CoV-2 specificity of second-wave clones that peaked on day 37.

This clonotype was recorded a few times. What it binds is unknown. This sequence was found in a man between 18 and 29 years old who had mild COVID-19 (a few samples of this study predate the infection). Cell type and time point are not known. The sequenced sample consisted of PBMCs or a T cell subset sorted from them (not recorded which).

CDR3 loop: CASSLALMGSVRLRNTGELFF. The CDR3 DNA sequence: TGTGCCAGCAGTTTAGCGCTTATGGGTTCGGTCCGGCTCCGGAACACCGGGGAGCTGTTTTTT. The chain links TRBV12-3 or TRBV12-4 to TRBJ2-2; D remains unclear. The CDR3 consists of 21 residues. The V end was cut by 0 bases, the J end by 1 base, with 24 bases between.